This passage covers 21 T cell receptor beta chains from one sample sequenced in a study of metastatic and nonmetastatic thyroid tumors. TCRdb re-analyzed the PCR reads through MiXCR. The table lists about 21,000 clones, 37% of them singletons. The entire patient cohort was treatment-naive prior to thyroid surgery. The specimen sequenced was tumor tissue. These receptor sequences come from a female donor with papillary thyroid cancer or a benign thyroid nodule (not recorded which). Some clones in this sample may be carry-over from other donors' samples.

The J gene is TRBJ2-1, the V gene TRBV6-1; 8 bases are shared with TRBD1. CDR3 length: 14 residues. Germline trimming cut 4 bases from V and 5 bases from J; bases unmatched to any gene: 4. Germline CDR1 reads MNHNS; CDR2 reads SASEGT. The CDR3 DNA reads as TGTGCCAGCAGTGGGGGACAGGAACACAATGAGCAGTTCTTC. Its protein is CASSGGQEHNEQFF.

The rearrangement uses TRBV5-1 and TRBJ1-2; 12 bases line up with TRBD1. The CDR3 is 15 amino acids. The germline CDR1 and CDR2 sequences are SGHRS and YFSETQ. The V gene end was trimmed by 3 bases and the J gene end by 4 bases; junction bases not matched to a gene: 4. The CDR3 nucleotides are TGCGCCAGCAGCTCGGGACAGGGGGCAGTCTATGGCTACACCTTC. Its translation: CASSSGQGAVYGYTF.

This clone was counted only a few times. V gene TRBV28 combines with J gene TRBJ1-1; D is unclear. The CDR3 length is 14 residues. Germline lookup yields CDR1 MDHEN and CDR2 SYDVKM. Trimming removed 4 bases from V and 4 bases from J, with 13 bases in between. The CDR3 reads CASSSYFEGTEAFF. The CDR3 DNA sequence: TGTGCCAGCAGTTCGTACTTCGAGGGCACTGAAGCTTTCTTT.

This clone has just a few counts. The J gene is TRBJ2-2, the V gene TRBV6-1; a weak D match, TRBD1 (5 bases). V shed 7 bases and J shed 5 bases, with 17 bases lying between them. CDR3 length: 15 amino acids. CDR1 and CDR2 (germline): MNHNS, SASEGT. This CDR3 is CASTPLGDWTGELFF. The CDR3 nucleotides read TGTGCCAGCACCCCCTTAGGGGATTGGACCGGGGAGCTGTTTTTT.

V usage is TRBV11-2 and J usage is TRBJ2-2; D is possibly TRBD1 or TRBD2 (5 bases each). Germline CDR1 SGHAT, CDR2 FQNNGV. This CDR3 is 15 amino acids long. Trimming removed 1 base from V and 4 bases from J, with 10 bases in between. The CDR3 region is CASSLAWGTTGELFF. The CDR3 DNA follows: TGTGCCAGCAGCTTAGCCTGGGGGACCACCGGGGAGCTGTTTTTT.

This chain uses TRBV11-3 with TRBJ2-2; D is undetermined. The CDR3 runs to 14 residues. Trimming cost V 5 bases and J 3 bases, with 10 bases left between them. Germline CDR1 and CDR2: SGHNT and YENEEA. CDR3 sequence (DNA): TGTGCCAGCAGCGCCTACAGAGACACCGGGGAGCTGTTTTTT. Protein product: CASSAYRDTGELFF.

This clone was counted a few times. The chain uses TRBV11-1 and TRBJ2-1, with a tentative D call TRBD2 (5 bases). CDR1 and CDR2 from the germline V gene are SGHAT and FQDESV (reference sequence). The CDR3 contains 16 residues. V was pared by 3 bases and J by 3 bases, with 15 bases between. The CDR3 is CASSFSVSGDYNEQFF. CDR3 bases: TGTGCCAGCAGCTTCTCGGTAAGCGGAGACTACAATGAGCAGTTCTTC. Full variable domain (missing parts from reference TRBV11-1 and TRBJ2-1): EAEVAQSPRYKITEKSQAVAFWCDPISGHATLYWYRQILGQGPELLVQFQDESVVDDSQLPKDRFSAERLKGVDSTLKIQPAELGDSAMYLCASSFSVSGDYNEQFFGPGTRLTVL.

Points on this clone: Germline is not matched at one junction end, which may reflect a read error. This chain joins TRBV11-2 and TRBJ1-5, with no clear D. The CDR3 spans 13 residues. Germline V lookup: CDR1 SGHAT, CDR2 FQNNGV. For the CDR3, the DNA is TGTGCCAGCAGCTTATTTAGCGATCAGCCCCAGCATTTT. It translates to CASSLFSDQPQHF.

The chain couples TRBV2 to TRBJ2-3; the D is unclear. CDR3 size: 15 residues. V lost 5 bases to trimming and J lost 3 bases, with 15 bases between them. Germline V gives CDR1 SNHLY, CDR2 FYNNEI. The CDR3 DNA follows: TGTGCCAGCAGTTCCTCCCAAGGGTGGACAGATACGCAGTATTTT. Amino acids: CASSSSQGWTDTQYF. Using reference TRBV2 and TRBJ2-3 for the parts outside the CDR3, the full variable domain is EPEVTQTPSHQVTQMGQEVILRCVPISNHLYFYWYRQILGQKVEFLVSFYNNEISEKSEIFDDQFSVERPDGSNFTLKIRSTKLEDSAMYFCASSSSQGWTDTQYFGPGTRLTVL.

The CDR3 nucleotides read TGTGCCAGCAGCTTATCCGCGAACACCGGGGAGCTGTTTTTT. It encodes CASSLSANTGELFF. The chain recombines TRBV11-2 with TRBJ2-2; no definite D call. The germline gives CDR1 SGHAT, CDR2 FQNNGV. Between the trimmed V and J ends, which lost 2 bases and 0 bases, there was a span of 4 bases. This CDR3 region has 14 residues.

The chain employs TRBV12-3 or TRBV12-4 and TRBJ1-1; D call uncertain. Trimming took off 0 bases at V and 4 bases at J, with 12 bases between the two ends. There are 15 residues in the CDR3. The CDR3 DNA follows: TGTGCCAGCAGTTTAGCGTTCGGCAGGACCACTGAAGCTTTCTTT. It codes for CASSLAFGRTTEAFF.

This clone showed up just a few times. The chain carries TRBV12-3 or TRBV12-4 and TRBJ2-2; D is undetermined. This CDR3 comprises 12 residues. Trimming took off 7 bases at V and 1 base at J, with 4 bases between the two ends. The CDR3 protein is CASTLNTGELFF. In DNA form, the CDR3 reads TGTGCCAGCACCCTGAACACCGGGGAGCTGTTTTTT.

This clone occurred a few times. DNA for the CDR3: TGTGCCAGCAGAGCTGGGACAGGGGTGGTCTATGGCTACACCTTC. Its protein product is CASRAGTGVVYGYTF. The genes are TRBV2 and TRBJ1-2, with TRBD1 identical over 10 bases. CDR3 size: 15 residues. Germline-derived CDR1 and CDR2 are SNHLY and FYNNEI. V was pared by 6 bases and J by 4 bases, with 8 bases of the junction left unmatched.

This chain links TRBV6-2 or TRBV6-3 with TRBJ2-7; D might be TRBD1 or TRBD2, each matching 7 bases. The CDR3 is 15 amino acids. Germline CDR1 MNHEY, CDR2 SVGEGT. V lost 8 bases and J 7 bases, leaving 24 bases between the germline ends. CDR3 sequence (DNA): TGTGCCAGCGTCCCGAGGGAGGGGGCCCAGGGAGAGCAGTACTTC. This gives the protein CASVPREGAQGEQYF.

This clone has a handful of counts. This sequence joins TRBV19 and TRBJ1-4; the D gene is possibly TRBD1 (5 bases). Germline CDR1 is LNHDA and CDR2 is SQIVND (reference sequence). Trimming removed 4 bases at V and 2 bases at J, with 11 bases between. This CDR3 contains 15 residues. The CDR3 loop is CASSKHRITNEKLFF. As DNA, the CDR3 is TGTGCCAGTAGTAAACACAGGATTACTAATGAAAAACTGTTTTTT.

This chain uses TRBV7-3 with TRBJ2-1; 11 bases match TRBD2. With 3 bases clipped from V and 5 bases from J, the junction kept 3 bases outside the gene matches. Germline V CDR1 and CDR2: SGHTA, FQGTGA. CDR3 length equals 15 residues. CDR3 amino acids: CASSLTSGTHNEQFF. CDR3 nucleotide sequence: TGTGCCAGCAGCTTGACTAGCGGGACACACAATGAGCAGTTCTTC.

This clone was found a few times. The chain uses TRBV28 and TRBJ1-6; TRBD1 might be the D (6 bases). Trimming left V 6 bases short and J 10 bases short, with 13 bases between. The length of the CDR3 is 13 residues. Germline loops: CDR1 MDHEN, CDR2 SYDVKM. In DNA form, the CDR3 reads TGTGCCAGCAGGAAAGCAGGGGACTCACCCCTCCACTTT. This translates into CASRKAGDSPLHF.

There are a few counts of this clone. V is TRBV6-1 and J is TRBJ2-3; 7 nucleotides match TRBD1. Germline V CDR1 and CDR2: MNHNS, SASEGT. The V segment lost 3 bases and the J segment 6 bases; nucleotides outside the gene matches: 3. The CDR3 has 13 residues. CDR3 nucleotides: TGTGCCAGCAGTGACCAACAGGGGGATACGCAGTATTTT. This encodes CASSDQQGDTQYF.

The chain recombines TRBV12-3 or TRBV12-4 with TRBJ2-7; unclear D gene. V lost 3 bases, J lost 2 bases, and 11 bases lay in between. CDR3 length equals 14 residues. The CDR3 loop is CASSFGGSTYEQYF. The CDR3 DNA is TGTGCCAGCAGTTTTGGCGGAAGCACCTACGAGCAGTACTTC.

The chain carries TRBV9 and TRBJ2-1, with 7 bases identical to TRBD2. V was pared by 1 base and J by 10 bases, with 11 bases of the junction left unmatched. CDR3 length: 15 amino acids. Germline V CDR1 and CDR2: SGDLS, YYNGEE. This chain's CDR3 is CASSVTGGADQEQFF. The CDR3 nucleotides are TGTGCCAGCAGCGTAACGGGGGGAGCCGACCAGGAGCAGTTCTTC. Drawing the rest from reference TRBV9 and TRBJ2-1, the complete variable domain is DSGVTQTPKHLITATGQRVTLRCSPRSGDLSVYWYQQSLDQGLQFLIQYYNGEERAKGNILERFSAQQFPDLHSELNLSSLELGDSALYFCASSVTGGADQEQFFGPGTRLTVL.

The chain couples TRBV4-2 to TRBJ2-1, with 8 bases identical to TRBD2. Germline V lookup: CDR1 LGHNA, CDR2 YNFKEQ. The CDR3 totals 17 residues. The ends lost 1 base at V and 9 bases at J; junction bases unmatched: 14. The CDR3 here is CASSQVSGGGGWGEQFF. CDR3 in DNA: TGTGCCAGCAGCCAAGTTTCAGGAGGCGGGGGGTGGGGTGAGCAGTTCTTC.